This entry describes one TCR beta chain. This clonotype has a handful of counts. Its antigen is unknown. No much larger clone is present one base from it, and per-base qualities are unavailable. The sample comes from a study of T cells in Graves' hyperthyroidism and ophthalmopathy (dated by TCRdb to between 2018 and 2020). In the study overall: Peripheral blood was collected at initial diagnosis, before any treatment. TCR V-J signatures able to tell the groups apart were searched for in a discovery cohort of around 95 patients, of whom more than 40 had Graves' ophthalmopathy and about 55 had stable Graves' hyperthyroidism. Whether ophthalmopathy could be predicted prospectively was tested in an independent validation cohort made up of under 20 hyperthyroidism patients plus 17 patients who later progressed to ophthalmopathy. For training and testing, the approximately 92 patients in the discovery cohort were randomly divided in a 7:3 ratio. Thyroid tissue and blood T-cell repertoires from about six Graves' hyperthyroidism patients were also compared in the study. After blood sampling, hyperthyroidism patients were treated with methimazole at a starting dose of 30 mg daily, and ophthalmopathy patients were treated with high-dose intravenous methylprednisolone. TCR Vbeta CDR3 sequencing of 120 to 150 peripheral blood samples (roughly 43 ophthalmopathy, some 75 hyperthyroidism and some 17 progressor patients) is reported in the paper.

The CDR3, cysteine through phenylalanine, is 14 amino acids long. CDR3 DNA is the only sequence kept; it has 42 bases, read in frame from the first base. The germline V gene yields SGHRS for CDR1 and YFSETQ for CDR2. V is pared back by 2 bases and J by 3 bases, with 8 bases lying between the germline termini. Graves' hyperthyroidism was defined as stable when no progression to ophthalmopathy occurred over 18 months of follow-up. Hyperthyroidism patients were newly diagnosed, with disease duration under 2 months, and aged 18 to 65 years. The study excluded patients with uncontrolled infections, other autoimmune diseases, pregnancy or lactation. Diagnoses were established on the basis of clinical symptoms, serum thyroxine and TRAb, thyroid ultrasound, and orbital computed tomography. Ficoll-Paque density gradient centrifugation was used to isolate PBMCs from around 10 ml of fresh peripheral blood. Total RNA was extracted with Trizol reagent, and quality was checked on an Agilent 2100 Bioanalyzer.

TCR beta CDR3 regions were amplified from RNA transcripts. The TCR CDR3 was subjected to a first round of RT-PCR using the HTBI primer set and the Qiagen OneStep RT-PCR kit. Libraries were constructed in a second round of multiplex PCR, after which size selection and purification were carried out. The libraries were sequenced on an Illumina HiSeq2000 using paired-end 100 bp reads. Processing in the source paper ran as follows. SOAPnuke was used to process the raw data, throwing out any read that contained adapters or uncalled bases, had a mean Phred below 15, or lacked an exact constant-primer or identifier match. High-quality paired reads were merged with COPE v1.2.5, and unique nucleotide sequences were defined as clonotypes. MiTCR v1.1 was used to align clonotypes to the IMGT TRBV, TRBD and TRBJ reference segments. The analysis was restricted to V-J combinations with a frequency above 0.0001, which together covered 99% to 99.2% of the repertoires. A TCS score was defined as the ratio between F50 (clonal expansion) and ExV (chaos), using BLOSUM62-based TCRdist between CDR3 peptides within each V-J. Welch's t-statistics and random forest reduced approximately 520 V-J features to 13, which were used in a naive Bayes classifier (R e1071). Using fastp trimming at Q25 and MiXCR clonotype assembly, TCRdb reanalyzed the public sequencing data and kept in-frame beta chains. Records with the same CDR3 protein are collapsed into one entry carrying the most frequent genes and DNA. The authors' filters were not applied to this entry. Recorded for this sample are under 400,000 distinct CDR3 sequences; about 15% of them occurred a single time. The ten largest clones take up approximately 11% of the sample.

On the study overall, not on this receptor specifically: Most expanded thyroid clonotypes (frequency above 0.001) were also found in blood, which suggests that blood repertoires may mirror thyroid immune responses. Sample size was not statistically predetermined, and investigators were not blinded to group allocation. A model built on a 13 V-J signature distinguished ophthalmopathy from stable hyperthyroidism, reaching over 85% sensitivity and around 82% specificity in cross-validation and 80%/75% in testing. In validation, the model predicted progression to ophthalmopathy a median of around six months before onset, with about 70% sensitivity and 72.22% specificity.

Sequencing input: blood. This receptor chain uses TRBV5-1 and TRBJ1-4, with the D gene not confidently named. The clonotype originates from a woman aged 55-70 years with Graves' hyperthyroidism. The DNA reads TGCGCCAGCAGCTTAGGGCGGGCTAATGAAAAACTGTTTTTT. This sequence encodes CASSLGRANEKLFF.